This passage covers 11 T cell receptor beta chains from one sample sequenced in a study of blood T cell repertoires in COVID-19. The repertoire was sequenced with immunoSEQ multiplex PCR; TCRdb's copy has only in-frame clones and lacks some. Of about 73,000 clones in the sample, 75% to 80% were seen once. The sample taken for sequencing was peripheral blood. All receptors derive from an older man with COVID-19, enrolled during active disease.

V usage is TRBV6-6 and J usage is TRBJ2-7; 8 bases line up with TRBD1. V lost 0 bases to trimming and J lost 4 bases; unmatched junction nucleotides: 5. CDR1 is MNHNY, CDR2 SVGAGI, per germline (reference sequence). This CDR3 has 15 residues. CDR3 in amino acids: CASSYSAGGVYEQYF. CDR3 sequence (DNA): TGTGCCAGCAGTTACTCGGCAGGGGGCGTGTACGAGCAGTACTTC.

This chain links TRBV7-2 with TRBJ1-2; no definite D call. Germline loops: CDR1 SGHTA, CDR2 FQGNSA. Trimming shortened V by 5 bases and J by 5 bases, and 21 bases separated the two germline ends. The length of the CDR3 is 16 residues. CDR3 in amino acids: CASSQNGPGIPYGYTF. The CDR3 DNA sequence: TGTGCCAGCAGCCAAAACGGCCCAGGAATCCCATATGGCTACACCTTC.

The V call is TRBV7-3, the J call TRBJ2-2; 9 bases fit TRBD2. V dropped 8 bases and J dropped 6; count of bases not matched to a gene: 4. Germline CDR1 reads SGHTA; CDR2 reads FQGTGA. The CDR3 extends over 13 amino acids. CDR3 nucleotide sequence: TGTGCCAGCCAGACTAGCGGCGCCGGGGAGCTGTTTTTT. It codes for CASQTSGAGELFF.

Written as DNA, the CDR3 is TGTGCCAGCAGTTTCGTCCCTAGTCTGAATCAGCCCCAGCATTTT. Translated: CASSFVPSLNQPQHF. The chain employs TRBV28 and TRBJ1-5; D uncertain. The CDR3 runs 15 residues. The V end was cut by 3 bases, the J end by 4 bases, with 13 bases between. Per the germline V gene, CDR1 is MDHEN and CDR2 is SYDVKM. Based on the CDR3 plus reference TRBV28 and TRBJ1-5, the full variable domain is DVKVTQSSRYLVKRTGEKVFLECVQDMDHENMFWYRQDPGLGLRLIYFSYDVKMKEKGDIPEGYSVSREKKERFSLILESASTNQTSMYLCASSFVPSLNQPQHFGDGTRLSIL.

The chain couples TRBV27 to TRBJ2-1; TRBD2 matches 14 bases. CDR1 is MNHEY, CDR2 SMNVEV, per germline (reference sequence). V lost 6 bases to trimming and J lost 0 bases; unmatched junction nucleotides: 13. The CDR3 spans 20 residues. As DNA, the CDR3 is TGTGCCAGCAGCCGATTGGGACTAGCGGGAGCCGGGAGCTCCTACAATGAGCAGTTCTTC. It specifies CASSRLGLAGAGSSYNEQFF.

This clone was seen more than once but under ten times. The rearrangement joins TRBV7-2 to TRBJ1-1, with 7 bases lining up with TRBD1. V lost 7 bases, J lost 7 bases, and 6 bases stayed unmatched. Germline V CDR1 and CDR2: SGHTA, FQGNSA. This CDR3 has 12 amino acids. Here the CDR3 reads CASTQGVDEAFF. The CDR3 coding sequence is TGTGCCAGCACCCAGGGGGTTGATGAAGCTTTCTTT.

This chain joins TRBV27 and TRBJ1-2; 10 nucleotides line up with TRBD1. Per germline, CDR1 MNHEY and CDR2 SMNVEV (reference sequence). The J segment lost 7 bases and the V segment lost 2 bases, leaving 7 bases of the junction unmatched. The CDR3 contains 15 residues. The CDR3 nucleotides read TGTGCCAGCAGTTTAGGGACAGGGGACTTCGGTGGCTACACCTTC. Translated, it gives CASSLGTGDFGGYTF.

V gene TRBV9 combines with J gene TRBJ1-4; 10 bases fit TRBD1. The CDR3 runs 16 residues. The J segment lost 6 bases and the V segment lost 0 bases, leaving 5 bases of the junction unmatched. Germline CDR1 SGDLS, CDR2 YYNGEE. For the CDR3, the DNA is TGTGCCAGCAGCGTAGGGGTTGGACAGGGGGATGAAAAACTGTTTTTT. Its protein product is CASSVGVGQGDEKLFF.

The chain recombines TRBV30 with TRBJ2-3; the match to TRBD2 covers 7 bases. J was trimmed by 4 bases and V by 2 bases; bases with no gene match: 6. Germline CDR1 is GTSNPN and CDR2 is SVGIG (reference sequence). The CDR3 extends over 14 amino acids. The CDR3 loop is CAWSRLAGADTQYF. In DNA form, the CDR3 reads TGTGCCTGGAGTAGGTTGGCGGGAGCAGATACGCAGTATTTT.

CDR3 DNA: TGTGCCAGCAGTTACTCGAGGGAAGGGAGGGGCTACACCTTC. Encoded protein: CASSYSREGRGYTF. The chain combines TRBV6-5 with TRBJ1-2; D remains unclear. V was clipped by 0 bases and J by 8 bases, with 13 bases between them. This CDR3 has 14 residues. The germline V gene encodes CDR1 MNHEY and CDR2 SVGAGI.

The chain combines TRBV6-2 or TRBV6-3 with TRBJ1-5; perhaps TRBD1 as D (6 bases). The CDR3 is 15 amino acids. Trimming pared 5 bases from V and 1 base from J, leaving 12 bases between. Germline V CDR1 and CDR2: MNHEY, SVGEGT. The CDR3 here is CASSPQGWSNQPQHF. CDR3 DNA: TGTGCCAGCAGTCCCCAGGGGTGGAGCAATCAGCCCCAGCATTTT.